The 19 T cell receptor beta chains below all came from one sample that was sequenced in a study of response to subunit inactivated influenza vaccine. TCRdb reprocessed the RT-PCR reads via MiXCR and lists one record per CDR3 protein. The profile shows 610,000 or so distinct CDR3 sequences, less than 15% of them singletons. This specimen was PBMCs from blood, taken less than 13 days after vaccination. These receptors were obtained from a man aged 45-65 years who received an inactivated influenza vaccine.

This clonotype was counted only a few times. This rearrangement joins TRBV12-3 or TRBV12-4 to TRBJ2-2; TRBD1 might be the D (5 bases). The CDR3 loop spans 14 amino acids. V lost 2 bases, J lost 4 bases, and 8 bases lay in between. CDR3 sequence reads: CASSLQGFTGELFF. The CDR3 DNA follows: TGTGCCAGCAGTTTACAGGGATTCACCGGGGAGCTGTTTTTT.

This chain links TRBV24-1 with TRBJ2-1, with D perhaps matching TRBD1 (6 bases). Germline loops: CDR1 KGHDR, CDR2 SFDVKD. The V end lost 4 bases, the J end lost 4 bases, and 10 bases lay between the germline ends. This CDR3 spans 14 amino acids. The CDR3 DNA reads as TGTGCCACCAGTGACGGGGACATTTACAATGAGCAGTTCTTC. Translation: CATSDGDIYNEQFF.

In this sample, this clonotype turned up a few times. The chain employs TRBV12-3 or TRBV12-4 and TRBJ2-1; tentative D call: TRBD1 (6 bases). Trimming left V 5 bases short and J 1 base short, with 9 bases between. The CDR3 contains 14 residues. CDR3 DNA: TGTGCCAGCAGTGCAGGGGTTTCCTACAATGAGCAGTTCTTC. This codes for CASSAGVSYNEQFF.

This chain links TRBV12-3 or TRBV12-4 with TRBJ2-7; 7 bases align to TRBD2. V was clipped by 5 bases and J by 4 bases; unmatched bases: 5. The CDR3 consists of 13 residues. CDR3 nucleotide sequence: TGTGCCAGCAGTCCTAGCGGACAATACGAGCAGTACTTC. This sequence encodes CASSPSGQYEQYF.

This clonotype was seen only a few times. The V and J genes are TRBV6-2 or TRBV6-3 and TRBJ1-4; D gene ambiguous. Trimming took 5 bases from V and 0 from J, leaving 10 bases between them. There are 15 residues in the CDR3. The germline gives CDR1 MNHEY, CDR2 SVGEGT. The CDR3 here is CASSDWWSTNEKLFF. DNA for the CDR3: TGTGCCAGCAGTGACTGGTGGTCAACTAATGAAAAACTGTTTTTT.

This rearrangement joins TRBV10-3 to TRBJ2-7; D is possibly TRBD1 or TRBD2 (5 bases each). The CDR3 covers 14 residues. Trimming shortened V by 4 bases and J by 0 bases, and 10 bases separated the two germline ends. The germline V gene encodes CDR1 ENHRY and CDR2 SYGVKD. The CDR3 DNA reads TGTGCCATCAGTGGGGGACGCCTCTCCTACGAGCAGTACTTC. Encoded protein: CAISGGRLSYEQYF.

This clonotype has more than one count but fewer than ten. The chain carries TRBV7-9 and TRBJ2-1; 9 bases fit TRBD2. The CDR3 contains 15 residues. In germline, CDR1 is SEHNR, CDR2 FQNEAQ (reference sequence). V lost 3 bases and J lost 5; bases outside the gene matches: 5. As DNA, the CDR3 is TGTGCCAGCAGCTTGCCCCCTAGCGGGAACAATGAGCAGTTCTTC. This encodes CASSLPPSGNNEQFF.

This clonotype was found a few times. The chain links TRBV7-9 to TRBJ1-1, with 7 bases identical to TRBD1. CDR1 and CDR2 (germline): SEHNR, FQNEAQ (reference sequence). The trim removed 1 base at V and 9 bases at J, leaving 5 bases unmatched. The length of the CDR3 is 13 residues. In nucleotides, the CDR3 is TGTGCCAGCAGCTTAGGGGGGACAGATAAAGCTTTCTTT. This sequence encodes CASSLGGTDKAFF.

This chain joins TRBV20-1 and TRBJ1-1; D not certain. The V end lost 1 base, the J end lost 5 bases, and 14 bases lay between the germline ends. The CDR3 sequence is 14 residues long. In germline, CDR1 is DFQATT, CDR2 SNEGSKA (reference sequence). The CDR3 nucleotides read TGCAGTGCTAGAGGGTGGGGTTCTGGGACTGAAGCTTTCTTT. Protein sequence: CSARGWGSGTEAFF.

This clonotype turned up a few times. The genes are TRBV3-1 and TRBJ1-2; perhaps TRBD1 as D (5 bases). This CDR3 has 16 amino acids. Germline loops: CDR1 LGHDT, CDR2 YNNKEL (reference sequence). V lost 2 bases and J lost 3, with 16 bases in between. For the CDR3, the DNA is TGTGCCAGCAGCCAAACCCGGACAACAGGCGACTATGGCTACACCTTC. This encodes CASSQTRTTGDYGYTF.

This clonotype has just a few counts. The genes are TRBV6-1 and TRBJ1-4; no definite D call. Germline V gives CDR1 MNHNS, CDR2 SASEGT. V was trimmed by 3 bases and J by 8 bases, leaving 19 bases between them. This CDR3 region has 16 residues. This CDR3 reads CASSDMVSRPTEKLFF. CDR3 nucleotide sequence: TGTGCCAGCAGTGATATGGTTTCCAGACCCACAGAAAAACTGTTTTTT.

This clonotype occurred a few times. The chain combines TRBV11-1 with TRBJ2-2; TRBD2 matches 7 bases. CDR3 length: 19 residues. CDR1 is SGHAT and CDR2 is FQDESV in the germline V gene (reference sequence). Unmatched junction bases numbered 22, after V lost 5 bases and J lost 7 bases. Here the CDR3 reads CASSPRLALEGYYDGELFF. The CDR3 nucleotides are TGTGCCAGCAGCCCACGACTAGCTCTTGAAGGATACTACGACGGGGAGCTGTTTTTT.

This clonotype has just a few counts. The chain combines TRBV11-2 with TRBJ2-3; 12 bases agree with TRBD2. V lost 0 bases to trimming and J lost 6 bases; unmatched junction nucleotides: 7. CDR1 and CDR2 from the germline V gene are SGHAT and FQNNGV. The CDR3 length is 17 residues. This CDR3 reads CASSLDEVGLAGDTQYF. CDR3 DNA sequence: TGTGCCAGCAGCTTAGATGAGGTCGGACTAGCGGGGGATACGCAGTATTTT.

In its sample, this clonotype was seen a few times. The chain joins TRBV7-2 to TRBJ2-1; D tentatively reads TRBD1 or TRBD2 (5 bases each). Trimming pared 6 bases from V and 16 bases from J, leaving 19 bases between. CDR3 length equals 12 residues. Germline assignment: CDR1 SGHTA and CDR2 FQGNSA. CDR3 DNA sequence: TGTGCCAGCAGAACTCCGGTGGGGGTGGTTTTCTTC. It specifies CASRTPVGVVFF.

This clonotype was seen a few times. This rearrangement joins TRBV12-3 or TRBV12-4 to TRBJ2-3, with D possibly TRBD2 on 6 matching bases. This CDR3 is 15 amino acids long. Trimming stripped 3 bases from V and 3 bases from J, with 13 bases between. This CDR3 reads CASSFGGNPTDTQYF. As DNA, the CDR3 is TGTGCCAGCAGTTTTGGGGGGAACCCAACAGATACGCAGTATTTT.

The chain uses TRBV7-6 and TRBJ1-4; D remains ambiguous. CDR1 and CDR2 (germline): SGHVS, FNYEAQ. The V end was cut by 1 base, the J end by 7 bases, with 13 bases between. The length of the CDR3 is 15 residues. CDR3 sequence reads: CASSLDNSLVEKLFF. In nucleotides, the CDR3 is TGTGCCAGCAGCTTAGATAACAGCTTGGTTGAAAAACTGTTTTTT.

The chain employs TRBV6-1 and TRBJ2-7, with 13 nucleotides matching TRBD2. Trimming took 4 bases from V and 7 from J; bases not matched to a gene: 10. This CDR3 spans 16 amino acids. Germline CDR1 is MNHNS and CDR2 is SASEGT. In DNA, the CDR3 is TGTGCCAGCAGTGTCGGACTAGCGGGGGCCCGCGGGGAGCAGTACTTC. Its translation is CASSVGLAGARGEQYF.

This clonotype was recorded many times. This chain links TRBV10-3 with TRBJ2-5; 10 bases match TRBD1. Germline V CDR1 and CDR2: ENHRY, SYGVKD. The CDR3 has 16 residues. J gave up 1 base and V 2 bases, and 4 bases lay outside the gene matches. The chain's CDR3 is CAISEAGTGVQETQYF. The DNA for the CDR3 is TGTGCCATCAGTGAGGCCGGGACAGGGGTCCAAGAGACCCAGTACTTC.

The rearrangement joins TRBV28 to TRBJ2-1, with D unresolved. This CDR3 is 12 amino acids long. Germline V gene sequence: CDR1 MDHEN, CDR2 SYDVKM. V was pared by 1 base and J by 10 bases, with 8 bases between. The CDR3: CASSLSVGEQFF. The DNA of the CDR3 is TGTGCCAGCAGTTTATCAGTAGGCGAGCAGTTCTTC.